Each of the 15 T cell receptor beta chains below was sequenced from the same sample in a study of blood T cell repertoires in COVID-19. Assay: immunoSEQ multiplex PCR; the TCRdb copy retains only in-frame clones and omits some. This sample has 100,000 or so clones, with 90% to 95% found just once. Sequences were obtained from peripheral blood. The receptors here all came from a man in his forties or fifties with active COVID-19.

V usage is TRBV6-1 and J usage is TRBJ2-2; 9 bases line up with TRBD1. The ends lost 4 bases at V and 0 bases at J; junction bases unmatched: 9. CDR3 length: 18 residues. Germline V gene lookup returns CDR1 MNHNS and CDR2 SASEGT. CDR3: CASSGALGQGPNTGELFF. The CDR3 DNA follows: TGTGCCAGCAGTGGGGCCCTGGGACAGGGACCGAACACCGGGGAGCTGTTTTTT.

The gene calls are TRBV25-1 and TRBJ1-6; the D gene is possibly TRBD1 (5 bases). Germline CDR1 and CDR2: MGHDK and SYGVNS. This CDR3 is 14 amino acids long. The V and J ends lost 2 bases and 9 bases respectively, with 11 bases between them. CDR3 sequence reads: CASSERLGGSPLHF. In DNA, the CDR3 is TGTGCCAGCAGTGAACGCCTGGGGGGTTCACCCCTCCACTTT.

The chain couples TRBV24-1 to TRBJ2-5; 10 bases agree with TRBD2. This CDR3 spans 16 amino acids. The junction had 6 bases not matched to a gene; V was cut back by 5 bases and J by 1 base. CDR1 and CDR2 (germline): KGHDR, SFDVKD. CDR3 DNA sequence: TGTGCCACCAGTGCCCTCGGGACTAGCGCCCAAGAGACCCAGTACTTC. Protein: CATSALGTSAQETQYF.

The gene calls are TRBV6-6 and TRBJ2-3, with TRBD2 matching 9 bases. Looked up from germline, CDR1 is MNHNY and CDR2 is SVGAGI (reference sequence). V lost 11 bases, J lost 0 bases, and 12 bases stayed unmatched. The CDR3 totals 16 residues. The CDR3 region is CAGGGASGESTDTQYF. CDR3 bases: TGTGCCGGTGGAGGGGCTAGCGGGGAGAGCACAGATACGCAGTATTTT.

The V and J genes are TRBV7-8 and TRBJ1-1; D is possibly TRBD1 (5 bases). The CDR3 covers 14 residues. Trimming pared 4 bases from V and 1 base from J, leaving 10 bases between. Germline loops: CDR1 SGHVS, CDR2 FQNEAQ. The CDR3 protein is CASSSGMGNTEAFF. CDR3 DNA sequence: TGTGCCAGCAGCTCAGGGATGGGGAACACTGAAGCTTTCTTT.

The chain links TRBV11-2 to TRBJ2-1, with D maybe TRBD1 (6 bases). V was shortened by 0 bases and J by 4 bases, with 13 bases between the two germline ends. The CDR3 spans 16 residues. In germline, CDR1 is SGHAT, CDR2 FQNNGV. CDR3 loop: CASSLDETGIYNEQFF. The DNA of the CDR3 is TGTGCCAGCAGCTTAGATGAAACAGGGATTTACAATGAGCAGTTCTTC.

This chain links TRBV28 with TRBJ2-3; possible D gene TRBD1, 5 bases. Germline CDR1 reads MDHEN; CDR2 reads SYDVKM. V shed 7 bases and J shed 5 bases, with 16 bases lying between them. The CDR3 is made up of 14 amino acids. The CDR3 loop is CASKGWQGVDTQYF. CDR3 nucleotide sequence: TGTGCCAGCAAGGGATGGCAGGGCGTAGATACGCAGTATTTT.

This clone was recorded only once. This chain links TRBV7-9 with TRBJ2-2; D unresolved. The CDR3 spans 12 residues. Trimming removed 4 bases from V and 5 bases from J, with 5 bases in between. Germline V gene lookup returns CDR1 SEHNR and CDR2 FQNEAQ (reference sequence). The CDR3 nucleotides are TGTGCCAGCAGCTCCGGTACCGGGGAGCTGTTTTTT. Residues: CASSSGTGELFF.

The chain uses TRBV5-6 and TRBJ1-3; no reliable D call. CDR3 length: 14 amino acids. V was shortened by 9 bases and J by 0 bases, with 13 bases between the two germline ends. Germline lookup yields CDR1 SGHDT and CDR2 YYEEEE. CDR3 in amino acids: CATNSYSSGNTIYF. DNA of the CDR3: TGTGCCACTAATTCTTACAGCTCTGGAAACACCATATATTTT.

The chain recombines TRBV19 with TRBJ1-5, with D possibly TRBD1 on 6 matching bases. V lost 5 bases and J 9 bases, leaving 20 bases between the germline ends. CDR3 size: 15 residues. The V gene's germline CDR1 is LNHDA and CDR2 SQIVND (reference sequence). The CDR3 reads CASSVTSGAGGPQHF. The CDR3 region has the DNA TGTGCCAGTAGTGTCACCTCGGGGGCGGGGGGGCCCCAGCATTTT. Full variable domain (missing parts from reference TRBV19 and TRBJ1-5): DGGITQSPKYLFRKEGQNVTLSCEQNLNHDAMYWYRQDPGQGLRLIYYSQIVNDFQKGDIAEGYSVSREKKESFPLTVTSAQKNPTAFYLCASSVTSGAGGPQHFGDGTRLSIL.

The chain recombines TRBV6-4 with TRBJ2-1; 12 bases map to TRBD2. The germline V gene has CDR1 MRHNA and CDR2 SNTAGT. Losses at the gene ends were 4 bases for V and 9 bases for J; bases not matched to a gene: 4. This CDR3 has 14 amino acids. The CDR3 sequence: CASSASGGASEQFF. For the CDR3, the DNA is TGTGCCAGCAGTGCTAGCGGGGGGGCATCTGAGCAGTTCTTC.

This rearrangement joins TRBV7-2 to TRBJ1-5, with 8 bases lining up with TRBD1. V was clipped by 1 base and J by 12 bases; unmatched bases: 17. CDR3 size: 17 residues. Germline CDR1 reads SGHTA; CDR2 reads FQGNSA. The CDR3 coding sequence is TGTGCCAGCAGCTTAGACCCCCGGACAGGGCCTTCTTTAGGCCAGCATTTT. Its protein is CASSLDPRTGPSLGQHF.

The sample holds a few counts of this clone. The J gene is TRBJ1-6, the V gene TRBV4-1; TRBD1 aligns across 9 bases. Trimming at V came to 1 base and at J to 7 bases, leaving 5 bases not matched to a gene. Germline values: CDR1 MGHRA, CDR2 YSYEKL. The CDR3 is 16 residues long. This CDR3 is CASSQGGQGGNSPLHF. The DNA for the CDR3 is TGCGCCAGCAGCCAAGGGGGACAGGGAGGCAATTCACCCCTCCACTTT.

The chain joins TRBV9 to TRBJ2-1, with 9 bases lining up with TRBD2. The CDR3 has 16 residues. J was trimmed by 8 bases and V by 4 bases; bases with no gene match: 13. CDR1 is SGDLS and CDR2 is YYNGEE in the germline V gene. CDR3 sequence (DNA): TGTGCCAGCAGCCCCGGCGCGGGGGGGGCCTGGGATGAGCAGTTCTTC. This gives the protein CASSPGAGGAWDEQFF.

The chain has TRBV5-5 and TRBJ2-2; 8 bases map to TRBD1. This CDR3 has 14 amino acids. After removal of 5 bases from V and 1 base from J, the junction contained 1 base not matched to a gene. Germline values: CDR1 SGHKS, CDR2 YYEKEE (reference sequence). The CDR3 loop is CASRGQGNTGELFF. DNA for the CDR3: TGTGCCAGCAGAGGACAGGGGAACACCGGGGAGCTGTTTTTT.